One sample yielded the 26 T cell receptor beta chains listed below, sequenced in a study of Graves' ophthalmopathy and Graves' hyperthyroidism. Using RNA transcripts, the TCR beta CDR3 regions were amplified. A first-round RT-PCR used HTBI primers, followed by a second-round multiplex PCR. From the multiplex PCR reads, TCRdb called clonotypes with MiXCR, one entry per CDR3 protein. The sample yields more than 1,000,000 distinct CDR3 sequences, around a third seen once. The sequenced sample consisted of peripheral blood or thyroid tissue (not recorded which). Source of these receptors: an adult man with Graves' hyperthyroidism.

The CDR3 DNA sequence: TGTGCCAGCAGCCAAGACGATTCACCCCTCCACTTT. Its protein product is CASSQDDSPLHF. The chain has TRBV3-1 and TRBJ1-6; D call uncertain. Germline V gene data show CDR1 as LGHDT and CDR2 as YNNKEL (reference sequence). This CDR3 contains 12 residues. Between the trimmed V and J ends, which lost 0 bases and 8 bases, there was a span of 2 bases.

The chain joins TRBV12-3 or TRBV12-4 to TRBJ2-1; weak D call: TRBD1 (6 bases). Trimming left V 6 bases short and J 3 bases short, with 12 bases between. There are 14 residues in the CDR3. CDR3 sequence: CASSPGAVYNEQFF. CDR3 in DNA: TGTGCCAGCAGCCCAGGGGCTGTCTACAATGAGCAGTTCTTC.

J is TRBJ2-5 and V is TRBV24-1; 12 bases line up with TRBD2. The CDR3 extends over 15 amino acids. The germline V gene encodes CDR1 KGHDR and CDR2 SFDVKD. V lost 5 bases, J lost 7 bases, and 7 bases stayed unmatched. Here the CDR3 reads CATSARLAGEGTQYF. In nucleotides, the CDR3 is TGTGCCACCAGTGCCCGACTAGCGGGAGAAGGGACCCAGTACTTC.

J is TRBJ1-6 and V is TRBV4-1; D possibly corresponds to TRBD1 (6 bases). The CDR3 has 15 amino acids. V lost 8 bases and J 0 bases, leaving 11 bases between the germline ends. Germline-derived CDR1 and CDR2 are MGHRA and YSYEKL. The DNA of the CDR3 is TGCGCCAGCGACGACAGGAGCTCCTATAATTCACCCCTCCACTTT. Protein sequence: CASDDRSSYNSPLHF.

V is TRBV30 and J is TRBJ2-7, with a weak D call TRBD1 (6 bases). The CDR3 totals 15 residues. Trimming stripped 1 base from V and 4 bases from J, with 17 bases between. CDR1 and CDR2 from the germline V gene are GTSNPN and SVGIG (reference sequence). The CDR3 is CAWSADRPSHYEQYF. CDR3 bases: TGTGCCTGGAGTGCGGACAGACCCTCTCATTACGAGCAGTACTTC.

CDR3 nucleotide sequence: TGCGCCAGCAGCCAGGAATGGACAGGGACATACCGGACTGAAGCTTTCTTT. This sequence encodes CASSQEWTGTYRTEAFF. This chain connects TRBV4-3 to TRBJ1-1; 8 nucleotides align to TRBD1. V lost 3 bases, J lost 5 bases, and 14 bases stayed unmatched. The CDR3 totals 17 residues. Germline CDR1 and CDR2: LGHNA and YSLEER.

The genes are TRBV7-9 and TRBJ1-1; D remains ambiguous. The CDR3 length is 16 residues. V shed 5 bases and J shed 3 bases, with 19 bases lying between them. The V gene's germline CDR1 is SEHNR and CDR2 FQNEAQ (reference sequence). The chain's CDR3 is CASSIPSNAKYTEAFF. In nucleotides, the CDR3 is TGTGCCAGCAGCATACCGTCCAATGCGAAATACACTGAAGCTTTCTTT.

Points on this clonotype: Since no conserved phenylalanine or tryptophan closes the CDR3, a read error is the likely cause. The DNA is omitted, as the CDR3 cannot be located on it reliably, and the CDR3 follows TCRdb's listing. The chain couples TRBV10-2 to TRBJ1-6. In germline, CDR1 is WSHSY, CDR2 SAAADI. The CDR3 totals 9 residues, both ends included. CDR3 in amino acids: CASSEWSTA.

This rearrangement joins TRBV11-2 to TRBJ2-7, with D possibly being TRBD1 or TRBD2 (5 bases each). The CDR3 length is 14 residues. Germline CDR1 and CDR2: SGHAT and FQNNGV. V gave up 8 bases and J gave up 6 bases, with 20 bases separating them. This CDR3 is CASAEGSTGFEQYF. CDR3 DNA sequence: TGTGCCAGCGCCGAGGGGTCCACGGGGTTCGAGCAGTACTTC.

This clonotype is a singleton in its sample. The CDR3 protein is CASSQDRGRPTF. DNA for the CDR3: TGTGCCAGCAGCCAAGACAGGGGGAGACCGACCTTC. The rearrangement uses TRBV9 and TRBJ1-2, with 9 bases that match TRBD1. Trimming took 4 bases from V and 14 from J; bases not matched to a gene: 9. CDR1 is SGDLS, CDR2 YYNGEE, per germline. The CDR3 is 12 residues long.

Regarding this clonotype: This may be a read error: a much more frequent sequence differs by one nucleotide. The chain employs TRBV10-3 and TRBJ1-1; 8 bases align to TRBD1. This CDR3 has 14 amino acids. Germline V CDR1 and CDR2: ENHRY, SYGVKD. In nucleotides, the CDR3 is TGTGCCAGCACCAGCGGACAGGGAAGCACTGAAGCTTCCTTT. It codes for CASTSGQGSTEASF.

Points on this clonotype: This may arise from a read error, as a much more abundant clone is one base away. CDR3 bases: TGTGCCAGCAGCTTAGGCGACAGTCGGGAGACCCAGTACTTC. Protein sequence: CASSLGDSRETQYF. V usage is TRBV7-9 and J usage is TRBJ2-5; D is perhaps TRBD1 (5 bases). The CDR3 sequence is 14 residues long. The ends were cut back, 1 base at V and 5 bases at J, with 11 bases in the middle. CDR1 and CDR2 from the germline V gene are SEHNR and FQNEAQ (reference sequence). Drawing the rest from reference TRBV7-9 and TRBJ2-5, the complete variable domain is DTGVSQNPRHKITKRGQNVTFRCDPISEHNRLYWYRQTLGQGPEFLTYFQNEAQLEKSRLLSDRFSAERPKGSFSTLEIQRTEQGDSAMYLCASSLGDSRETQYFGPGTRLLVL.

The chain employs TRBV29-1 and TRBJ1-3; D is perhaps TRBD1 (5 bases). V lost 5 bases, J lost 2 bases, and 13 bases lay in between. The germline V gene encodes CDR1 SQVTM and CDR2 ANQGSEA. The CDR3 has 14 residues. The CDR3 region is CSVTHGGAGNTIYF. In nucleotides, the CDR3 is TGCAGCGTTACCCATGGGGGAGCTGGAAACACCATATATTTT.

The gene calls are TRBV5-1 and TRBJ1-1; D unresolved. V lost 4 bases to trimming and J lost 3 bases, with 13 bases between them. The CDR3 sequence is 14 residues long. Germline assignment: CDR1 SGHRS and CDR2 YFSETQ. CDR3 amino acids: CASSVPGRHTEAFF. The CDR3 region has the DNA TGCGCCAGCAGCGTACCCGGACGACACACTGAAGCTTTCTTT.

This clonotype was seen at least ten times. The chain uses TRBV12-3 or TRBV12-4 and TRBJ1-2; tentatively, D is TRBD1 (5 bases). The CDR3 loop spans 15 amino acids. The ends were cut back, 3 bases at V and 4 bases at J, with 15 bases in the middle. The CDR3 here is CASSFRIQTVYGYTF. For the CDR3, the DNA is TGTGCCAGCAGTTTCCGTATCCAGACAGTCTATGGCTACACCTTC.

This chain uses TRBV5-1 with TRBJ2-1; tentatively, D is TRBD2 (6 bases). The CDR3 loop spans 17 amino acids. The V end was cut by 2 bases, the J end by 3 bases, with 18 bases between. Germline V gives CDR1 SGHRS, CDR2 YFSETQ. CDR3 DNA sequence: TGCGCCAGCAGCTTATGGGCTAGCGCGCCCGGCTACAATGAGCAGTTCTTC. It translates to CASSLWASAPGYNEQFF.

The sample holds one count of this clonotype. An end of the junction differs from the germline gene, which may be a read error. The J gene is TRBJ2-7, the V gene TRBV10-3, with 10 bases lining up with TRBD1. Germline V gene lookup returns CDR1 ENHRY and CDR2 SYGVKD. This CDR3 is built from 10 residues. The CDR3 DNA reads TGTGCCATCAGCCAAGGGACAGGGGACTTC. Amino acids: CAISQGTGDF.

This chain connects TRBV5-1 to TRBJ1-2, with D hard to call. The CDR3 is 14 residues long. Germline CDR1 is SGHRS and CDR2 is YFSETQ. V was pared by 0 bases and J by 5 bases, with 11 bases between. CDR3 coding DNA: TGCGCCAGCAGCTTGGAGGGCCCACGATATGGCTACACCTTC. Its translation is CASSLEGPRYGYTF.

The chain is built from TRBV15 and TRBJ2-7; tentatively, D is TRBD1 (6 bases). The CDR3 covers 13 residues. The V and J ends lost 5 bases and 5 bases respectively, with 13 bases between them. Germline V gene lookup returns CDR1 LNHNV and CDR2 YYDKDF (reference sequence). The CDR3 spells CATSEQGWDEQYF. CDR3 in DNA: TGTGCCACCAGCGAACAGGGTTGGGACGAGCAGTACTTC.

The V gene is TRBV18, the J gene TRBJ2-7; 12 nucleotides match TRBD1. Germline V gene data show CDR1 as KGHSH and CDR2 as LQKENI. The J segment lost 5 bases and the V segment lost 3 bases, leaving 5 bases of the junction unmatched. This CDR3 has 15 residues. The CDR3 DNA reads TGTGCCAGCTCACCTCGGGACAGGGGGCGCCACGAGCAGTACTTC. Encoded protein: CASSPRDRGRHEQYF.

As to this clonotype: With a much larger clone just one base away, this may be a read error. The CDR3 end shows no conserved phenylalanine or tryptophan, and so a read error is likely. The genes are TRBV24-1 and TRBJ1-2; 8 bases match TRBD1. Germline CDR1 reads KGHDR; CDR2 reads SFDVKD. This CDR3 has 13 residues. J lost 4 bases, V lost 11 bases, and 8 bases had no gene match. CDR3 sequence reads: CASRPTGGYGYTL. As DNA, the CDR3 is TGTGCCAGCAGACCAACAGGGGGCTATGGCTACACCCTC.

This clonotype turned up a few times. The chain employs TRBV7-2 and TRBJ1-2; D remains ambiguous. The CDR3 length is 15 residues. Per germline, CDR1 SGHTA and CDR2 FQGNSA. The V gene lost 5 bases and the J gene lost 4 bases, with 17 bases spanning the gap. The CDR3 region is CASSPQHASGYGYTF. CDR3 DNA: TGTGCCAGCAGCCCCCAACACGCTAGTGGCTATGGCTACACCTTC.

This clonotype was picked up a small number of times. The V and J genes are TRBV7-9 and TRBJ2-5; 12 nucleotides agree with TRBD2. The trim removed 5 bases at V and 1 base at J, leaving 11 bases unmatched. The CDR3 extends over 18 amino acids. The germline CDR1 and CDR2 sequences are SEHNR and FQNEAQ (reference sequence). The CDR3 bases are TGTGCCAGCAGCCCAAGACTAGCGGGGGCCGTTATCCAAGAGACCCAGTACTTC. This translates into CASSPRLAGAVIQETQYF.

This chain links TRBV6-6 with TRBJ2-5; 9 bases map to TRBD1. The V segment lost 5 bases and the J segment 4 bases; nucleotides outside the gene matches: 8. The length of the CDR3 is 15 residues. Germline lookup yields CDR1 MNHNY and CDR2 SVGAGI (reference sequence). The CDR3 here is CASSEDPDRGETQYF. CDR3 coding DNA: TGTGCCAGCAGTGAAGACCCGGACAGGGGAGAGACCCAGTACTTC.

The chain has TRBV6-1 and TRBJ2-5; D remains unclear. The V gene's germline CDR1 is MNHNS and CDR2 SASEGT. The CDR3 length is 12 residues. Trimming took off 5 bases at V and 5 bases at J, with 9 bases between the two ends. The CDR3 sequence is CASSRVWETQYF. DNA of the CDR3: TGTGCCAGCAGTAGGGTTTGGGAGACCCAGTACTTC.

A few counts support this clonotype. Sequence at one end of the junction differs from germline and may be a read error. The chain uses TRBV9 and TRBJ2-2, with D possibly being TRBD1 (7 bases). The germline CDR1 and CDR2 sequences are SGDLS and YYNGEE. This CDR3 is built from 17 residues. CDR3 DNA: TGCGCCAGCAGCCAAGCGGCAGGGGGGATTGGCACCGGGGAGCTGTTTTTT. This translates into CASSQAAGGIGTGELFF.